Following are 11 T cell receptor beta chains from one sample sequenced in a study of blood T cell repertoires in COVID-19. TCRdb keeps only in-frame clones here, not all; method: immunoSEQ multiplex PCR. The table lists 350,000 to 400,000 clones, 88% of them singletons. The specimen was PBMCs or T cells enriched from blood (not recorded which). The receptors originated from a woman younger than 45 with acute COVID-19.

The chain joins TRBV18 to TRBJ2-2; no clear D. The germline V gene has CDR1 KGHSH and CDR2 LQKENI. The CDR3 totals 13 residues. V was cut by 0 bases and J by 8 bases, with 7 bases left in between. The CDR3 loop is CASSPPSVGELFF. DNA of the CDR3: TGTGCCAGCTCACCACCGTCGGTTGGGGAGCTGTTTTTT. Complete variable domain (other parts from reference TRBV18 and TRBJ2-2): NAGVMQNPRHLVRRRGQEARLRCSPMKGHSHVYWYRQLPEEGLKFMVYLQKENIIDESGMPKERFSAEFPKEGPSILRIQQVVRGDSAAYFCASSPPSVGELFFGEGSRLTVL.

V and J are TRBV11-2 and TRBJ1-2, with 9 nucleotides matching TRBD1. The CDR3 extends over 14 amino acids. Germline trimming cut 4 bases from V and 8 bases from J; bases unmatched to any gene: 8. Germline CDR1 SGHAT, CDR2 FQNNGV. The CDR3 sequence is CASSSTGGDGGYTF. The CDR3, as DNA: TGTGCCAGCAGCTCGACAGGGGGGGACGGCGGCTACACCTTC.

This chain uses TRBV27 with TRBJ1-2; TRBD1 aligns across 7 bases. The V segment lost 7 bases and the J segment 4 bases; nucleotides outside the gene matches: 12. The CDR3 consists of 15 residues. In germline, CDR1 is MNHEY, CDR2 SMNVEV (reference sequence). The CDR3 bases are TGTGCCAGCACCAAAGCCGGGACAGACCGCTATGGCTACACCTTC. Amino acid sequence: CASTKAGTDRYGYTF.

Regarding this clone: Mismatch with germline at one junction end may stem from a read error. Here the CDR3 DNA reads TGTGCCAGCAGCCTCCTTGTTGGGACAGGGAACGCCGGGGAGCTGTTTTTT. Translated, it gives CASSLLVGTGNAGELFF. V usage is TRBV3-1 (or the pseudogene TRBV3-2) and J usage is TRBJ2-2; 9 nucleotides align to TRBD1. Germline loops: CDR1 LGHDT, CDR2 YNNKEL (reference sequence). The CDR3 loop spans 17 amino acids.

The genes are TRBV12-3 or TRBV12-4 and TRBJ2-2; 8 bases are a match to TRBD2. V lost 6 bases and J lost 7; bases outside the gene matches: 4. The CDR3 has 13 amino acids. CDR3 residues: CASRLAVNGELFF. CDR3 bases: TGTGCCAGCAGACTAGCGGTCAACGGGGAGCTGTTTTTT.

The chain employs TRBV18 and TRBJ1-6, with 7 positions matching TRBD1. This CDR3 is 15 amino acids long. Germline values: CDR1 KGHSH, CDR2 LQKENI. V lost 6 bases, J lost 10 bases, and 12 bases stayed unmatched. The CDR3 sequence: CASSRTGAEGSPLHF. The DNA of the CDR3 is TGTGCCAGCTCCCGTACAGGGGCGGAAGGATCACCCCTCCACTTT.

The chain is built from TRBV2 and TRBJ2-7, with D possibly TRBD1 on 6 matching bases. V was clipped by 4 bases and J by 4 bases, with 17 bases between them. CDR1 and CDR2 (germline): SNHLY, FYNNEI. The CDR3 is made up of 15 amino acids. CDR3 residues: CASSVEDSSAYEQYF. The CDR3 bases are TGTGCCAGCAGTGTGGAGGACAGTAGCGCTTACGAGCAGTACTTC.

The rearrangement uses TRBV5-6 and TRBJ1-4; 8 nucleotides agree with TRBD1. V lost 4 bases and J lost 8; bases outside the gene matches: 7. The germline gives CDR1 SGHDT, CDR2 YYEEEE. The length of the CDR3 is 14 residues. CDR3 in amino acids: CASSLDRGREKLFF. CDR3 nucleotides: TGTGCCAGCAGCCTTGACAGGGGACGCGAAAAACTGTTTTTT.

The genes are TRBV9 and TRBJ2-1; 9 positions agree with TRBD2. The trim removed 3 bases at V and 2 bases at J, leaving 3 bases unmatched. This CDR3 comprises 15 residues. CDR1 is SGDLS, CDR2 YYNGEE, per germline. The CDR3 nucleotides are TGTGCCAGCAGCGGAGGCGGGGGGGCCTACAATGAGCAGTTCTTC. Translated: CASSGGGGAYNEQFF.

The chain uses TRBV4-2 and TRBJ1-2, with TRBD1 matching over 7 bases. V lost 4 bases to trimming and J lost 4 bases; unmatched junction nucleotides: 15. Looked up from germline, CDR1 is LGHNA and CDR2 is YNFKEQ. The CDR3 covers 17 residues. CDR3 protein: CASSPQDRQGLGYGYTF. The DNA of the CDR3 is TGTGCCAGCAGCCCTCAAGATCGACAGGGTTTAGGCTATGGCTACACCTTC.

This clone has more than one count but fewer than ten. The chain links TRBV24-1 to TRBJ1-2; 9 bases agree with TRBD1. The CDR3 is made up of 15 amino acids. V was pared by 3 bases and J by 6 bases, with 7 bases of the junction left unmatched. Germline V CDR1 and CDR2: KGHDR, SFDVKD. CDR3 sequence: CATSDPGTGIDGYTF. The CDR3 DNA follows: TGTGCCACCAGTGATCCCGGGACAGGGATTGATGGCTACACCTTC.